A selection of T cell receptor beta chains follows, all from one sample in a study of cytomegalovirus exposure and HLA in healthy donors. TCRdb's table, derived via immunoSEQ multiplex PCR, lists solely in-frame clones and lacks some. The sample records 150,000 to 200,000 clones, 87% being singletons. Specimen: PBMCs. The receptors here all came from a girl under three years old in good health and CMV-seronegative. Each CDR3 is given with its conserved first and last residue. Fields, in order: V gene, clone size, CDR3 length, D gene, J gene, CDR3 protein, CDR3 DNA. The D gene is left open where the match is weak. The listing skips clone size in some rows; elsewhere it reads once, few, many or a size class.

V: TRBV4-1; size: NA; length: 17; D: TRBD1; J: TRBJ2-3; CDR3: CASSQSPTGQGTDTQYF; DNA: TGCGCCAGCAGCCAATCCCCAACGGGACAGGGAACAGATACGCAGTATTTT
V: TRBV6-1; size: NA; length: 15; D: TRBD1; J: TRBJ2-3; CDR3: CASSTGGRGADTQYF; DNA: TGTGCCAGCAGCACAGGGGGCCGGGGGGCAGATACGCAGTATTTT
V: TRBV4-2; size: NA; length: 16; D: TRBD1; J: TRBJ2-7; CDR3: CASSPSAVDRGHEQYF; DNA: TGTGCCAGCAGCCCCTCGGCGGTGGACAGGGGACACGAGCAGTACTTC
V: TRBV6-4; size: NA; length: 13; D: NA; J: TRBJ2-1; CDR3: CASSDSSLNEQFF; DNA: TGTGCCAGCAGTGACTCGTCGCTAAATGAGCAGTTCTTC
V: TRBV7-2; size: few; length: 14; D: NA; J: TRBJ2-7; CDR3: CASSLETSSYEQYF; DNA: TGTGCCAGCAGCTTAGAAACCAGCTCCTACGAGCAGTACTTC
V: TRBV5-8; size: NA; length: 18; D: NA; J: TRBJ1-5; CDR3: CASSPLSVGRVKRQPQHF; DNA: TGTGCCAGCAGCCCCCTGTCCGTGGGCAGGGTGAAGCGTCAGCCCCAGCATTTT
V: TRBV7-7; size: NA; length: 16; D: TRBD2; J: TRBJ2-1; CDR3: CASSSIAGGSYNEQFF; DNA: TGTGCCAGCAGCTCCATAGCGGGAGGCTCCTACAATGAGCAGTTCTTC
V: TRBV2; size: NA; length: 17; D: TRBD2; J: TRBJ2-3; CDR3: CASSEVAGGVGTDTQYF; DNA: TGTGCCAGCAGTGAAGTAGCGGGAGGGGTGGGCACAGATACGCAGTATTTT
V: TRBV5-1; size: few; length: 19; D: TRBD1; J: TRBJ2-2; CDR3: CASSSPRDRGLTRTGELFF; DNA: TGCGCCAGCAGCTCCCCTCGGGACAGGGGTTTAACAAGGACCGGGGAGCTGTTTTTT
V: TRBV25-1; size: NA; length: 13; D: NA; J: TRBJ2-7; CDR3: CASRGRRGSEQYF; DNA: TGTGCCAGCAGGGGTCGTAGGGGGTCGGAGCAGTACTTC
V: TRBV2; size: NA; length: 15; D: TRBD1; J: TRBJ2-5; CDR3: CASSESRTGRETQYF; DNA: TGTGCCAGCAGTGAAAGTCGGACAGGGAGGGAGACCCAGTACTTC
V: TRBV29-1; size: NA; length: 11; D: NA; J: TRBJ1-1; CDR3: CSVHDRCEAFF; DNA: TGCAGCGTTCACGACAGGTGTGAAGCTTTCTTT
V: TRBV10-3; size: NA; length: 14; D: NA; J: TRBJ1-1; CDR3: CAISANLGLLEAFF; DNA: TGTGCCATCAGTGCAAATCTAGGACTGCTTGAAGCTTTCTTT
V: TRBV7-9; size: NA; length: 14; D: TRBD2; J: TRBJ2-5; CDR3: CASTNGGVQETQYF; DNA: TGTGCCAGCACCAACGGGGGGGTCCAAGAGACCCAGTACTTC
V: TRBV7-2; size: NA; length: 13; D: NA; J: TRBJ1-2; CDR3: CASSRRRDSGYTF; DNA: TGTGCCAGCAGTCGTCGACGGGATAGTGGCTACACCTTC
V: TRBV7-8; size: NA; length: 15; D: TRBD1; J: TRBJ2-7; CDR3: CASNSPRQGTYEQYF; DNA: TGTGCCAGCAATTCCCCTAGACAGGGGACCTACGAGCAGTACTTC
V: TRBV28; size: NA; length: 11; D: NA; J: TRBJ2-7; CDR3: CASRKGDEQYF; DNA: TGTGCCAGCAGAAAAGGGGACGAGCAGTACTTC
V: TRBV11-3; size: NA; length: 13; D: TRBD2; J: TRBJ2-3; CDR3: CASSIGEGDTQYF; DNA: TGTGCCAGCAGCATCGGGGAGGGCGATACGCAGTATTTT
V: TRBV2; size: NA; length: 14; D: TRBD1; J: TRBJ1-4; CDR3: CASSPDRGREKLFF; DNA: TGTGCCAGCAGTCCGGACAGGGGGAGGGAAAAACTGTTTTTT
V: TRBV7-8; size: NA; length: 14; D: NA; J: TRBJ1-5; CDR3: CASSLSGGNQPQHF; DNA: TGTGCCAGCAGCCTCTCAGGGGGCAATCAGCCCCAGCATTTT
V: TRBV5-1; size: NA; length: 16; D: TRBD2; J: TRBJ2-1; CDR3: CASSWASGRTYNEQFF; DNA: TGCGCCAGCAGCTGGGCTAGCGGGAGAACCTACAATGAGCAGTTCTTC
V: TRBV29-1; size: NA; length: 14; D: TRBD2; J: TRBJ2-5; CDR3: CSVSPGLAWETQYF; DNA: TGCAGCGTTAGCCCGGGACTAGCTTGGGAGACCCAGTACTTC
V: TRBV10-2; size: NA; length: 15; D: NA; J: TRBJ2-7; CDR3: CASSDLATRGYEQYF; DNA: TGCGCCAGCAGTGATCTAGCGACCAGGGGGTACGAGCAGTACTTC
V: TRBV5-8; size: NA; length: 15; D: TRBD2; J: TRBJ2-4; CDR3: CASSLLAGGKNIQYF; DNA: TGTGCCAGCAGCTTGCTAGCGGGAGGCAAAAACATTCAGTACTTC
V: TRBV9; size: once; length: 13; D: NA; J: TRBJ2-7; CDR3: CASSVVGAGEQYF; DNA: TGTGCCAGCAGCGTAGTCGGAGCGGGCGAGCAGTACTTC
V: TRBV7-9; size: NA; length: 17; D: TRBD2; J: TRBJ2-1; CDR3: CASSLVASGGPRSEQFF; DNA: TGTGCCAGCAGCTTAGTGGCTAGCGGGGGCCCGCGAAGTGAGCAGTTCTTC
V: TRBV7-9; size: NA; length: 14; D: NA; J: TRBJ1-2; CDR3: CASSGAGSNYGYTF; DNA: TGTGCCAGCAGCGGCGCGGGCTCTAACTATGGCTACACCTTC
V: TRBV11-3; size: once; length: 12; D: TRBD1; J: TRBJ2-7; CDR3: CASSLGQNEQYF; DNA: TGTGCCAGCAGCTTGGGACAGAACGAGCAGTACTTC
V: TRBV2; size: NA; length: 13; D: NA; J: TRBJ1-1; CDR3: CARAAGERTEAFF; DNA: TGTGCCCGGGCGGCGGGGGAACGGACTGAAGCTTTCTTT
V: TRBV9; size: NA; length: 16; D: TRBD1; J: TRBJ1-2; CDR3: CASSVKGQGLDYGYTF; DNA: TGTGCCAGCAGCGTGAAGGGACAGGGGTTAGACTATGGCTACACCTTC
V: TRBV29-1; size: NA; length: 14; D: TRBD1; J: TRBJ2-3; CDR3: CSVGQGEVSDTQYF; DNA: TGCAGCGTAGGACAGGGGGAGGTATCAGATACGCAGTATTTT
V: TRBV6-5; size: NA; length: 14; D: NA; J: TRBJ1-5; CDR3: CASSPVQGNQPQHF; DNA: TGTGCCAGCAGTCCAGTACAGGGAAACCAGCCCCAGCATTTT
V: TRBV28; size: NA; length: 17; D: TRBD1; J: TRBJ1-3; CDR3: CASSGQGEWISGNTIYF; DNA: TGTGCCAGCAGTGGCCAGGGGGAGTGGATCTCTGGAAACACCATATATTTT
V: TRBV7-3; size: NA; length: 13; D: TRBD2; J: TRBJ2-7; CDR3: CASSLSGGYEQYF; DNA: TGTGCCAGCAGCTTATCGGGAGGATACGAGCAGTACTTC
V: TRBV6-5; size: NA; length: 14; D: NA; J: TRBJ1-2; CDR3: CASSNATRYYGYTF; DNA: TGTGCCAGCAGTAACGCGACAAGATACTATGGCTACACCTTC
V: TRBV10-3; size: NA; length: 16; D: TRBD1; J: TRBJ2-7; CDR3: CAISGGDRERVNEQYF; DNA: TGTGCCATCAGTGGGGGGGACAGGGAACGAGTGAACGAGCAGTACTTC
V: TRBV10-2; size: NA; length: 13; D: TRBD1; J: TRBJ1-2; CDR3: CASGQGSHYGYTF; DNA: TGCGCCAGCGGACAGGGTAGTCACTATGGCTACACCTTC
V: TRBV30; size: NA; length: 17; D: TRBD1; J: TRBJ2-7; CDR3: CAWSGRLPYRGRDEQYF; DNA: TGTGCCTGGAGTGGAAGGCTCCCGTACAGGGGCAGGGACGAGCAGTACTTC
V: TRBV6-6; size: NA; length: 13; D: NA; J: TRBJ2-1; CDR3: CASSYSRGNEQFF; DNA: TGTGCCAGCAGTTATTCCAGGGGAAATGAGCAGTTCTTC
V: TRBV19; size: NA; length: 13; D: TRBD1; J: TRBJ1-1; CDR3: CASRDRELSEAFF; DNA: TGTGCCAGTCGGGACAGGGAACTATCTGAAGCTTTCTTT
V: TRBV7-6; size: NA; length: 16; D: TRBD2; J: TRBJ2-1; CDR3: CASSLGGEGTYNEQFF; DNA: TGTGCCAGCAGCTTAGGCGGGGAGGGGACCTACAATGAGCAGTTCTTC
V: TRBV4-1; size: NA; length: 17; D: TRBD2; J: TRBJ2-7; CDR3: CASSPMGSGGPPYEQYF; DNA: TGCGCCAGCAGCCCTATGGGGTCGGGGGGTCCGCCCTACGAGCAGTACTTC
V: TRBV7-6; size: NA; length: 14; D: TRBD1; J: TRBJ2-5; CDR3: CASSRGTVQETQYF; DNA: TGTGCCAGCAGCCGTGGGACAGTTCAAGAGACCCAGTACTTC
V: TRBV5-6; size: NA; length: 18; D: TRBD2; J: TRBJ2-3; CDR3: CASSSGWWAGGLPDTQYF; DNA: TGTGCCAGCAGCTCCGGCTGGTGGGCGGGGGGCCTTCCAGATACGCAGTATTTT
V: TRBV4-1; size: once; length: 16; D: NA; J: TRBJ1-6; CDR3: CASSQALTEGNSPLHF; DNA: TGCGCCAGCAGCCAAGCCTTGACAGAAGGGAATTCACCCCTCCACTTT
V: TRBV21-1; size: NA; length: 18; D: NA; J: TRBJ1-1; CDR3: CASSKWGNRELENTEAFF; DNA: TGTGCCAGCAGCAAATGGGGCAACAGGGAATTGGAGAACACTGAAGCTTTCTTT
V: TRBV15; size: NA; length: 12; D: NA; J: TRBJ2-5; CDR3: CATSRDRKEQYF; DNA: TGTGCCACCAGCAGAGATAGGAAGGAGCAGTACTTC
V: TRBV5-4; size: NA; length: 14; D: NA; J: TRBJ1-2; CDR3: CASSLARENYGYTF; DNA: TGTGCCAGCAGCTTGGCGCGGGAAAACTATGGCTACACCTTC
V: TRBV11-2; size: NA; length: 15; D: TRBD1; J: TRBJ2-7; CDR3: CASSLAPGQFYEQYF; DNA: TGTGCCAGCAGCTTAGCCCCGGGACAGTTCTACGAGCAGTACTTC
V: TRBV5-5; size: NA; length: 15; D: TRBD1; J: TRBJ1-4; CDR3: CASSFMTGLGEKLFF; DNA: TGTGCCAGCAGCTTCATGACAGGGTTAGGTGAAAAACTGTTTTTT
V: TRBV30; size: NA; length: 14; D: NA; J: TRBJ2-7; CDR3: CAWSVRLDPYEQYF; DNA: TGTGCCTGGAGTGTACGACTCGATCCTTACGAGCAGTACTTC
V: TRBV29-1; size: NA; length: 15; D: TRBD1; J: TRBJ1-2; CDR3: CSVERGTVGDYGYTF; DNA: TGCAGCGTTGAGAGGGGGACAGTTGGGGACTATGGCTACACCTTC
V: TRBV14; size: NA; length: 14; D: NA; J: TRBJ2-7; CDR3: CASSQGSYYYEQYF; DNA: TGTGCCAGCAGCCAAGGAAGCTACTACTACGAGCAGTACTTC
V: TRBV10-1; size: few; length: 14; D: TRBD1; J: TRBJ2-2; CDR3: CASGHRGGTGELFF; DNA: TGCGCCAGCGGTCACAGGGGTGGCACCGGGGAGCTGTTTTTT
V: TRBV7-9; size: once; length: 13; D: TRBD2; J: TRBJ2-7; CDR3: CASVPGGIYEQYF; DNA: TGTGCCAGCGTCCCCGGGGGGATCTACGAGCAGTACTTC